A single sample is the source of the 8 T cell receptor beta chains below, sequenced in a study of spatial heterogeneity in lung cancer (dated by TCRdb to the late 2010s). On the study overall, not on this receptor specifically: The tumor nonsynonymous mutation count correlated with the number of expanded intratumoral alpha and beta TCRs.

The receptor library was made with 5' RACE. Sequencing was carried out with a NextSeq 500. TCRdb ran its own pipeline on the public reads, namely fastp trimming at Q25 and MiXCR clone calling, and kept in-frame beta chains. Identical CDR3 proteins give one entry, which carries the most common genes and DNA. The sample table contains some 96,000 distinct CDR3 sequences; only one count was recorded for 4.4% of them. The ten largest make up around 20% of the sample. These TCRs' antigens remain unknown. In the paper's terms, the time point label means: sample taken at primary tumor resection. The material was lung tumor tissue, obtained at surgery. These receptors were taken from a male donor with early-stage non-small cell lung cancer.

The sample holds many counts of this clonotype. The V gene is TRBV20-1, the J gene TRBJ1-1; D is unclear. There are 13 residues in the CDR3. Trimming pared 0 bases from V and 5 bases from J, leaving 10 bases between. The germline V gene encodes CDR1 DFQATT and CDR2 SNEGSKA (reference sequence). CDR3 sequence: CSARDPWVTEAFF. The CDR3, as DNA: TGCAGTGCTAGAGATCCTTGGGTGACTGAAGCTTTCTTT.

This clonotype was counted only a few times. The chain joins TRBV4-1 to TRBJ2-2; no firm D call. This CDR3 spans 14 amino acids. Trimming cost V 2 bases and J 5 bases, with 9 bases left between them. CDR1 and CDR2 (germline): MGHRA, YSYEKL. Here the CDR3 reads CASSQSVTTGELFF. The DNA of the CDR3 is TGCGCCAGCAGCCAATCCGTTACGACCGGGGAGCTGTTTTTT.

This clonotype was counted at least ten times. The chain employs TRBV5-5 and TRBJ1-6; D is unclear. This CDR3 has 16 amino acids. Germline CDR1 SGHKS, CDR2 YYEKEE (reference sequence). V was trimmed by 1 base and J by 0 bases, leaving 8 bases between them. The CDR3 loop is CASSLNKSSYNSPLHF. In nucleotides, the CDR3 is TGTGCCAGCAGCTTGAACAAGAGCTCCTATAATTCACCCCTCCACTTT.

Many counts were recorded for this clonotype. The chain couples TRBV7-9 to TRBJ2-7; no definite D call. With 3 bases removed from V and 1 base from J, the gap between germline ends came to 7 bases. Germline CDR1 SEHNR, CDR2 FQNEAQ (reference sequence). This CDR3 comprises 13 residues. Here the CDR3 reads CASSFVESYEQYF. The CDR3 DNA reads as TGTGCCAGCAGCTTTGTAGAATCCTACGAGCAGTACTTC.

This clonotype was found many times. The CDR3 nucleotides read TGCGCCAGCAGCCACACGAACACCGGGGAGCTGTTTTTT. Amino acid sequence: CASSHTNTGELFF. This rearrangement joins TRBV4-1 to TRBJ2-2, with no clear D. Per germline, CDR1 MGHRA and CDR2 YSYEKL. This CDR3 spans 13 amino acids. V was pared by 3 bases and J by 0 bases, with 2 bases between.

The chain recombines TRBV14 with TRBJ2-3; TRBD1 matches 7 bases. Looked up from germline, CDR1 is SGHDN and CDR2 is FVKESK. CDR3 length equals 15 residues. V lost 2 bases and J lost 1; bases outside the gene matches: 3. This chain's CDR3 is CASSQITGGTDTQYF. As DNA, the CDR3 is TGTGCCAGCAGCCAAATTACAGGGGGCACAGATACGCAGTATTTT.

This clonotype has ten or more counts. This chain uses TRBV9 with TRBJ2-5; 10 bases map to TRBD2. CDR3 size: 17 residues. CDR1 and CDR2 (germline): SGDLS, YYNGEE. V dropped 3 bases and J dropped 0; count of bases not matched to a gene: 8. The CDR3 DNA reads TGTGCCAGCAGCGCAGGAGTGACTAGCGGGTACCAAGAGACCCAGTACTTC. Its translation is CASSAGVTSGYQETQYF.

This clonotype was recorded many times. The chain employs TRBV29-1 and TRBJ2-3, with D unclear. The length of the CDR3 is 15 residues. V dropped 7 bases and J dropped 2 bases, with 19 bases sitting between them. Germline lookup yields CDR1 SQVTM and CDR2 ANQGSEA. The DNA for the CDR3 is TGCAGCGCCGAAACACCTAGAGGTAACACAGATACGCAGTATTTT. It encodes CSAETPRGNTDTQYF.